Below, 32 T cell receptor beta chains from the same sample are listed, as sequenced in a study of T cell responses to AZD1222 COVID-19 vaccine. Sequencing was performed with immunoSEQ multiplex PCR; in TCRdb, only in-frame clones are kept and a portion is missing. The data hold approximately 160,000 clones, with approximately 93% observed a single time. The sample was peripheral blood, taken on day 0 of AZD1222 vaccination. The receptor source for this set is an adult in good health.

CDR3: CASSWRDYLGNTIYF. The DNA of the CDR3 is TGTGCCAGCTCGTGGCGGGACTACTTAGGAAACACCATATATTTT. This rearrangement joins TRBV2 to TRBJ1-3; a possible D gene is TRBD1 (5 bases). CDR1 is SNHLY, CDR2 FYNNEI, per germline. This CDR3 spans 15 amino acids. V was trimmed by 8 bases and J by 4 bases, leaving 18 bases between them.

This clone was counted a single time. The V and J genes are TRBV19 and TRBJ1-5, with D hard to call. Looked up from germline, CDR1 is LNHDA and CDR2 is SQIVND (reference sequence). V lost 6 bases to trimming and J lost 5 bases, with 11 bases between them. The CDR3 has 13 amino acids. The CDR3 protein is CASSPQIYQPQHF. The CDR3 DNA reads TGTGCCAGTAGCCCCCAGATATATCAGCCCCAGCATTTT.

This chain uses TRBV5-1 with TRBJ1-4; D may be TRBD1 (5 bases). The CDR3 covers 14 residues. Germline values: CDR1 SGHRS, CDR2 YFSETQ. Between the trimmed V and J ends, which lost 2 bases and 7 bases, there was a span of 12 bases. CDR3 region: CASSLDAGGEKLFF. CDR3 bases: TGCGCCAGCAGCTTAGACGCGGGGGGTGAAAAACTGTTTTTT.

This clone came up once. This chain links TRBV28 with TRBJ1-2; D is perhaps TRBD1 (5 bases). Germline V gene sequence: CDR1 MDHEN, CDR2 SYDVKM. The CDR3 is made up of 16 amino acids. Between the trimmed V and J ends, which lost 5 bases and 5 bases, there was a span of 21 bases. For the CDR3, the DNA is TGTGCCAGCAGTCAACTGGACGCTGCCGAGGGGTATGGCTACACCTTC. It encodes CASSQLDAAEGYGYTF.

V usage is TRBV27 and J usage is TRBJ1-1; D remains ambiguous. The length of the CDR3 is 13 residues. The V end lost 4 bases, the J end lost 8 bases, and 14 bases lay between the germline ends. CDR1 and CDR2 (germline): MNHEY, SMNVEV (reference sequence). The CDR3 reads CASSYARDLEAFF. The CDR3, as DNA: TGTGCCAGCAGTTACGCGCGGGATCTGGAAGCTTTCTTT.

V usage is TRBV6-2 or TRBV6-3 and J usage is TRBJ1-1, with 9 bases matching TRBD1. CDR1 is MNHEY, CDR2 SVGEGT, per germline. V gave up 6 bases and J gave up 3 bases; unmatched junction bases: 8. The CDR3 contains 15 residues. CDR3 residues: CASSRTGGEYTEAFF. In DNA, the CDR3 is TGTGCCAGCAGCCGAACAGGGGGCGAGTACACTGAAGCTTTCTTT.

The genes are TRBV25-1 and TRBJ1-2; no clear D gene. The CDR3 totals 11 residues. Germline V CDR1 and CDR2: MGHDK, SYGVNS. V dropped 5 bases and J dropped 4 bases, with 5 bases sitting between them. DNA of the CDR3: TGTGCCAGCAGTAATGGCTATGGCTACACCTTC. Its protein is CASSNGYGYTF.

The rearrangement links TRBV7-8 to TRBJ1-2; 8 bases line up with TRBD1. The CDR3 is 15 amino acids. V dropped 2 bases and J dropped 4; count of bases not matched to a gene: 6. Germline CDR1 is SGHVS and CDR2 is FQNEAQ. The CDR3 spells CASSLTGTGLYGYTF. CDR3 nucleotide sequence: TGTGCCAGCAGCTTAACCGGGACAGGCCTCTATGGCTACACCTTC.

The chain carries TRBV7-2 and TRBJ1-1; 7 positions match TRBD1. The CDR3 loop spans 13 amino acids. Per the germline V gene, CDR1 is SGHTA and CDR2 is FQGNSA. Trimming at V came to 2 bases and at J to 8 bases, leaving 5 bases not matched to a gene. The CDR3 sequence is CASSLSGGGEAFF. CDR3 nucleotide sequence: TGTGCCAGCAGCTTATCAGGGGGAGGGGAAGCTTTCTTT. Complete variable domain (other parts from reference TRBV7-2 and TRBJ1-1): GAGVSQSPSNKVTEKGKDVELRCDPISGHTALYWYRQSLGQGLEFLIYFQGNSAPDKSGLPSDRFSAERTGGSVSTLTIQRTQQEDSAVYLCASSLSGGGEAFFGQGTRLTVV.

The J gene is TRBJ2-7, the V gene TRBV13; the D is unclear. Between the trimmed V and J ends, which lost 5 bases and 4 bases, there was a span of 15 bases. CDR1 and CDR2 from the germline V gene are PRHDT and FYEKMQ (reference sequence). This CDR3 has 14 residues. The CDR3 bases are TGTGCCAGCAGCCCGGGCCGAGGAGCGTACGAGCAGTACTTC. Protein sequence: CASSPGRGAYEQYF.

This chain connects TRBV7-8 to TRBJ2-2; 7 nucleotides match TRBD1. Germline loops: CDR1 SGHVS, CDR2 FQNEAQ. The CDR3 is made up of 15 amino acids. V lost 5 bases and J lost 4; bases outside the gene matches: 7. In DNA form, the CDR3 reads TGTGCCAGCAGCATCGGGACAGCGTTCACCGGGGAGCTGTTTTTT. Amino acid sequence: CASSIGTAFTGELFF.

The chain links TRBV19 to TRBJ2-3; D remains unclear. The germline gives CDR1 LNHDA, CDR2 SQIVND (reference sequence). Trimming shortened V by 5 bases and J by 6 bases, and 21 bases separated the two germline ends. The CDR3 loop spans 16 amino acids. CDR3 residues: CASSYRAASTADTQYF. The CDR3 DNA sequence: TGTGCCAGTAGTTACCGGGCGGCTTCTACAGCGGATACGCAGTATTTT.

The V and J genes are TRBV7-9 and TRBJ2-5; D tentatively fits TRBD1 or TRBD2 (6 bases each). V lost 5 bases, J lost 5 bases, and 18 bases lay in between. The CDR3 spans 15 residues. Germline values: CDR1 SEHNR, CDR2 FQNEAQ (reference sequence). CDR3 protein: CASSLLQGLRETQYF. The CDR3 DNA reads TGTGCCAGCAGCCTGTTACAGGGACTTCGGGAGACCCAGTACTTC.

This clone was seen only once. This specimen includes other DNA sequences encoding the same CDR3. This chain joins TRBV18 and TRBJ2-7, with 7 positions matching TRBD1. Trimming cost V 1 base and J 2 bases; bases outside gene matches: 2. From germline, CDR1 is KGHSH and CDR2 LQKENI. The CDR3 totals 14 residues. The DNA of the CDR3 is TGTGCCAGCTCACCACAGGGGGCCACCTACGAGCAGTACTTC. Protein product: CASSPQGATYEQYF.

About this clone itself: The sample contains more than one DNA sequence encoding this CDR3. The chain joins TRBV2 to TRBJ1-1, with D unclear. The length of the CDR3 is 10 residues. Germline assignment: CDR1 SNHLY and CDR2 FYNNEI. Trimming cost V 8 bases and J 1 base, with 2 bases left between them. CDR3 sequence (DNA): TGTGCCAGCCGGAACACTGAAGCTTTCTTT. This codes for CASRNTEAFF.

The chain combines TRBV28 with TRBJ1-6; D is uncertain. The CDR3 is 16 residues long. The germline V and J ends were trimmed by 6 bases and 10 bases, with 22 bases remaining between them. In germline, CDR1 is MDHEN, CDR2 SYDVKM. The CDR3 region is CASSPYGPQVGSPLHF. The CDR3 DNA sequence: TGTGCCAGCAGCCCCTACGGGCCTCAGGTCGGGTCACCCCTCCACTTT.

The chain employs TRBV11-2 and TRBJ1-5; D is unclear. The CDR3 runs 12 residues. V was shortened by 1 base and J by 9 bases, with 7 bases between the two germline ends. Germline V gene sequence: CDR1 SGHAT, CDR2 FQNNGV. The CDR3 reads CASSLVSGPQHF. The CDR3 DNA reads TGTGCCAGCAGCTTAGTGTCGGGGCCCCAGCATTTT.

This clone was found a few times. The J gene is TRBJ1-1, the V gene TRBV19, with 7 bases matching TRBD1. V shed 8 bases and J 1 base; nucleotides not matched to a gene: 1. Per germline, CDR1 LNHDA and CDR2 SQIVND (reference sequence). The CDR3 sequence is 12 residues long. CDR3 sequence reads: CASRDRNTEAFF. The CDR3, as DNA: TGTGCCAGTCGGGACAGGAACACTGAAGCTTTCTTT. Full variable domain (missing parts from reference TRBV19 and TRBJ1-1): DGGITQSPKYLFRKEGQNVTLSCEQNLNHDAMYWYRQDPGQGLRLIYYSQIVNDFQKGDIAEGYSVSREKKESFPLTVTSAQKNPTAFYLCASRDRNTEAFFGQGTRLTVV.

The V gene is TRBV6-2 or TRBV6-3, the J gene TRBJ1-2; 9 nucleotides agree with TRBD1. Germline assignment: CDR1 MNHEY and CDR2 SVGEGT. This CDR3 comprises 16 residues. After removal of 5 bases from V and 4 bases from J, the junction contained 11 bases not matched to a gene. CDR3 amino acids: CASSTTTGGGGYGYTF. For the CDR3, the DNA is TGTGCCAGCAGTACAACGACAGGGGGAGGTGGCTATGGCTACACCTTC.

The V and J genes are TRBV7-9 and TRBJ1-2; no firm D call. V was shortened by 1 base and J by 7 bases, with 7 bases between the two germline ends. Germline CDR1 SEHNR, CDR2 FQNEAQ (reference sequence). The CDR3 has 12 residues. CDR3 DNA: TGTGCCAGCAGCTTAGTCTCGGGTGGCTACACCTTC. Protein product: CASSLVSGGYTF. The variable domain in full, completed from reference TRBV7-9 and TRBJ1-2, reads DTGVSQNPRHKITKRGQNVTFRCDPISEHNRLYWYRQTLGQGPEFLTYFQNEAQLEKSRLLSDRFSAERPKGSFSTLEIQRTEQGDSAMYLCASSLVSGGYTFGSGTRLTVV.

The chain employs TRBV12-3 or TRBV12-4 and TRBJ2-7, with a tentative D call TRBD1 (6 bases). Between the trimmed V and J ends, which lost 6 bases and 0 bases, there was a span of 9 bases. The CDR3 extends over 13 amino acids. The CDR3 here is CASSPRGSYEQYF. The CDR3 DNA reads as TGTGCCAGCAGCCCCAGGGGCTCCTACGAGCAGTACTTC.

This rearrangement joins TRBV7-9 to TRBJ1-4, with a possible D match to TRBD1 (6 bases). Trimming took 5 bases from V and 12 from J, leaving 19 bases between them. The CDR3 sequence is 14 residues long. The germline V gene has CDR1 SEHNR and CDR2 FQNEAQ (reference sequence). The CDR3 loop is CASSTWDIQRELFF. In DNA form, the CDR3 reads TGTGCCAGCAGCACTTGGGACATTCAGAGGGAACTGTTTTTT.

CDR3 sequence reads: CASRKEGGGANYEQYF. The CDR3 coding sequence is TGTGCCAGCAGAAAAGAAGGTGGGGGGGCTAACTACGAGCAGTACTTC. The gene calls are TRBV5-5 and TRBJ2-7, with D maybe TRBD2 (7 bases). The germline V gene has CDR1 SGHKS and CDR2 YYEKEE (reference sequence). The CDR3 consists of 16 residues. Trimming left V 5 bases short and J 3 bases short, with 21 bases between.

The chain couples TRBV30 to TRBJ1-1; weak D call: TRBD1 (5 bases). With 3 bases removed from V and 5 bases from J, the gap between germline ends came to 13 bases. Germline V gene lookup returns CDR1 GTSNPN and CDR2 SVGIG (reference sequence). The CDR3 consists of 13 residues. CDR3 coding DNA: TGTGCCTGGAGCCCGGGAGCAGGGACTGAAGCTTTCTTT. Translation gives CAWSPGAGTEAFF.

The chain has TRBV7-9 and TRBJ2-5, with TRBD1 matching over 8 bases. The germline gives CDR1 SEHNR, CDR2 FQNEAQ (reference sequence). V lost 5 bases, J lost 3 bases, and 2 bases stayed unmatched. The CDR3 is 13 residues long. CDR3 sequence: CASSEQGEETQYF. CDR3 bases: TGTGCCAGCAGCGAACAGGGGGAAGAGACCCAGTACTTC.

This rearrangement joins TRBV2 to TRBJ2-7, with a possible D match to TRBD2 (6 bases). The CDR3 loop spans 14 amino acids. Looked up from germline, CDR1 is SNHLY and CDR2 is FYNNEI. With 1 base removed from V and 4 bases from J, the gap between germline ends came to 11 bases. CDR3 nucleotides: TGTGCCAGCAGTGAAGTAGGGCGGGGTTACGAGCAGTACTTC. Protein product: CASSEVGRGYEQYF. Drawing the rest from reference TRBV2 and TRBJ2-7, the complete variable domain is EPEVTQTPSHQVTQMGQEVILRCVPISNHLYFYWYRQILGQKVEFLVSFYNNEISEKSEIFDDQFSVERPDGSNFTLKIRSTKLEDSAMYFCASSEVGRGYEQYFGPGTRLTVT.

The genes are TRBV28 and TRBJ1-1; D is perhaps TRBD1 (5 bases). V was cut by 7 bases and J by 2 bases, with 14 bases left in between. The germline CDR1 and CDR2 sequences are MDHEN and SYDVKM. This CDR3 region has 14 residues. CDR3 DNA sequence: TGTGCCAGCAAGCATCAGGGCCGAAACACTGAAGCTTTCTTT. Residues: CASKHQGRNTEAFF. Drawing the rest from reference TRBV28 and TRBJ1-1, the complete variable domain is DVKVTQSSRYLVKRTGEKVFLECVQDMDHENMFWYRQDPGLGLRLIYFSYDVKMKEKGDIPEGYSVSREKKERFSLILESASTNQTSMYLCASKHQGRNTEAFFGQGTRLTVV.

V usage is TRBV7-2 and J usage is TRBJ1-1; 8 bases map to TRBD1. CDR1 is SGHTA, CDR2 FQGNSA, per germline. This CDR3 region has 15 residues. Trimming removed 6 bases from V and 11 bases from J; junction bases left unmatched: 17. The CDR3 DNA is TGTGCCAGCAGGCCGCCGGGACAGGTCGGCGCGGGGGCTTTCTTT. The encoded protein is CASRPPGQVGAGAFF.

The chain couples TRBV7-6 to TRBJ1-5, with D tentatively TRBD1 (5 bases). The CDR3 covers 15 residues. V lost 0 bases to trimming and J lost 2 bases, with 8 bases between them. The germline V gene encodes CDR1 SGHVS and CDR2 FNYEAQ. CDR3 amino acids: CASSLAAGGNQPQHF. In nucleotides, the CDR3 is TGTGCCAGCAGCTTAGCCGCGGGGGGCAATCAGCCCCAGCATTTT.

This CDR3 is CAISAQSSYNEQFF. DNA for the CDR3: TGTGCCATCAGCGCCCAAAGCTCCTACAATGAGCAGTTCTTC. J is TRBJ2-1 and V is TRBV10-3, with unresolved D. From germline, CDR1 is ENHRY and CDR2 SYGVKD. The CDR3 covers 14 residues. With 6 bases removed from V and 0 bases from J, the gap between germline ends came to 9 bases.

The chain uses TRBV10-3 and TRBJ2-7, with 9 bases lining up with TRBD1. The germline CDR1 and CDR2 sequences are ENHRY and SYGVKD. V trimming: 6 bases; J trimming: 7 bases; junction bases outside the gene matches: 10. The CDR3 has 14 residues. The CDR3 sequence: CAISPGTGPNEQYF. CDR3 in DNA: TGTGCCATCAGCCCCGGGACAGGGCCTAATGAGCAGTACTTC.

This chain connects TRBV5-1 to TRBJ2-1; no firm D call. Germline-derived CDR1 and CDR2 are SGHRS and YFSETQ. V was clipped by 1 base and J by 3 bases, with 8 bases between them. The CDR3 runs 14 residues. Here the CDR3 reads CASSLLAVYNEQFF. The CDR3 region has the DNA TGCGCCAGCAGCTTGCTGGCGGTCTACAATGAGCAGTTCTTC.